This T cell receptor beta chain was documented in a study of blood T cell repertoires in COVID-19 (dated by TCRdb to the early 2020s). About the investigation overall: Samples covering the acute and convalescent phases of COVID-19 were provided by collaborators in the United States, Italy and Spain. Sample metadata almost always included a de-identified subject ID, COVID-19 status, age in years and sex. The samples were drawn from the first 160 participants of the ongoing ImmuneRACE study and from 1,254 subjects provided by 6 global collaborators. A freely available public database, intended as a resource for researchers studying the immune response to SARS-CoV-2, is where the repertoires were released. The material from the prospective study consisted of cDNA or gDNA derived from T cells, B-cell-depleted T cells, or PBMCs. Where available, HLA class I and class II types were obtained from metadata supplied by the sample provider rather than from assay-based typing. Subjects who had been exposed to COVID-19, were actively infected with it, or had recovered from it provided the deeply sampled blood TCRbeta repertoires that made up the dataset. The research as a whole found: Clinical and demographic metadata were provided uncurated, with the amount varying by source and participant.

Enrolling through a virtual design, the prospective study's participants ranged in age from roughly 18 to 89 years and lived across 20 to 30 United States geographic areas. In the prospective study, participants were assigned to cohorts based on the clinical history participants reported in a screening survey and a study questionnaire. Exposed participants had been in contact, within 2 weeks of entering the study, with a person who had a PCR-confirmed or clinician-diagnosed case of COVID-19. Each participant in the prospective study had whole blood, serum and a nasopharyngeal or oropharyngeal swab collected by mobile phlebotomists. Additional blood draws and questionnaires over an approximately 2-month period could optionally be provided by prospective study participants. Before DNA extraction, prospective study blood samples were shipped either frozen or at room temperature. This clone turned up a few times. The antigen it binds to is not known. The sample holds no much larger clone one base away, and base qualities are not on file.

TCRbeta CDR3 regions were amplified from genomic DNA using the immunoSEQ Assay, a bias-controlled multiplex PCR. Turning to the authors' computational methods: Within the assay, amplification of reference gene primers was used to estimate how many nucleated cells each sample contained. To quantify the absolute abundance of each unique TCRbeta CDR3 rearrangement, sequence reads were collapsed and filtered. For each sample, productive Simpson clonality was calculated by taking the square root of Simpson's diversity index across productive rearrangements. TCRdb carries this immuneACCESS record with in-frame sequences only. Its versions omit some clonotypes, under half of them owing to an unresolved V gene in the studies checked, with the rest unexplained. Clone size and the V and J calls come from that table; the DNA yielded D and trimming. The sample has some 190,000 clones on record, approximately 80% of them singletons. The ten largest clones represent roughly 14% of the sample.

The sequence came from a man in his fifties or sixties who had been exposed to COVID-19. Sequencing was performed on PBMCs or T cells enriched from blood (not recorded which).

The base sequence is TGTGCCAGAAGCGCCCGGCCGGGACTTCAGTCCTACGAGCAGTACTTC. Its protein is CARSARPGLQSYEQYF. The rearranged segments are TRBV5-3 and TRBJ2-7; TRBD2 is a possible D gene, resting on 6 matching bases. TRBV5-3 is sorted into the ORF group, with uncertain function. V drops 4 bases and J drops 1 base, leaving 18 bases in between. The CDR3 has 16 amino acids, counting the end cysteine and phenylalanine. CDR3 DNA is the only sequence kept; it has 48 bases, read in frame from the first base.